The entry that follows covers one TCR beta chain sequence. The sample comes from a study of CD8+ T cells in alopecia areata. Treatment of the sample: oral pan-JAK inhibitor, 5-10 mg twice daily. RNA, once extracted, was reverse transcribed into cDNA for use as the sequencing template. Measured with immunoSEQ multiplex PCR; TCRdb has only the in-frame clones, and not every one. This sample has about 210,000 clones, with roughly two fifths found just once. V was pared by 1 base and J by 7 bases, with 8 bases between. CDR1 is SGHTA and CDR2 is FQGNSA in the germline V gene. The length of the CDR3 is 13 residues.

The V call is TRBV7-2, the J call TRBJ2-4, with a weak D call TRBD2 (5 bases). The source is a human donor with alopecia areata. This sample comprised CD4+ T cells sorted from blood, obtained around week 34, from a patient treated with tofacitinib. The CDR3 sequence: CASSLEAVNIQYF. In DNA form, the CDR3 reads TGTGCCAGCAGCTTAGAAGCGGTGAACATTCAGTACTTC.